Listed below are T cell receptor beta chains from one sample, sequenced in a study of spatial heterogeneity in lung cancer. TCRdb re-derived calls from the 5' RACE reads in MiXCR, one entry per CDR3 protein. The table includes 7,000 to 8,000 distinct CDR3 sequences, roughly 7% detected once. Here the sequenced sample was lung tumor tissue, taken at surgery. These receptors were obtained from a male donor with early-stage non-small cell lung cancer. Each CDR3 is given with its conserved first and last residue. The order of the fields is CDR3 DNA, CDR3 protein, J gene, D gene, V gene, clone size. D genes are given only for firm matches. Rows give clone size only sometimes, using once, few, many, or a class for an expanded clone.

DNA: TGCAGCGTTGGCAGGGAGGAAAACATTCAGTACTTC
CDR3: CSVGREENIQYF
J: TRBJ2-4
D: .
V: TRBV29-1
size: many

DNA: TGTGCCAGCAGTTCCCGGGACCAGACCTACGAGCAGTACTTC
CDR3: CASSSRDQTYEQYF
J: TRBJ2-7
D: .
V: TRBV28
size: medium-sized

DNA: TGTGCCAGCAGCCACCCCCCTAGCGGGAGTACAGATACGCAGTATTTT
CDR3: CASSHPPSGSTDTQYF
J: TRBJ2-3
D: TRBD2
V: TRBV28
size: .

DNA: TGTGCCTGGATCCAGACAGGGGAAGGGGAATGGTCACCCCTCCACTTT
CDR3: CAWIQTGEGEWSPLHF
J: TRBJ1-6
D: TRBD1
V: TRBV30
size: medium-sized

DNA: TGTGCCAGCAGCTTGGTTAGACCTAATGAAAAACTGTTTTTT
CDR3: CASSLVRPNEKLFF
J: TRBJ1-4
D: .
V: TRBV11-2
size: many

DNA: TGCGCCAGCAGGACAGGGGGTGCGGAGACCCAGTACTTC
CDR3: CASRTGGAETQYF
J: TRBJ2-5
D: TRBD1
V: TRBV10-2
size: many

DNA: TGTGCCAGCAGTTGGGACCTCACCGGGGAGCTGTTTTTT
CDR3: CASSWDLTGELFF
J: TRBJ2-2
D: .
V: TRBV6-5
size: .

DNA: TGCAGCGGGTCTAGCGGGGGGGCGGTAGATACGCAGTATTTT
CDR3: CSGSSGGAVDTQYF
J: TRBJ2-3
D: TRBD2
V: TRBV29-1
size: .

DNA: TGCAGCGTTGAAGGGCTAAAAAACATTCAGTACTTC
CDR3: CSVEGLKNIQYF
J: TRBJ2-4
D: .
V: TRBV29-1
size: .

DNA: TGTGCCAGCAGCTCAACAGGGAACACCGGGGAGCTGTTTTTT
CDR3: CASSSTGNTGELFF
J: TRBJ2-2
D: .
V: TRBV7-2
size: few

DNA: TGTGCCAGCAGCCCAAGAGGGACAGCGAACACCGGGGAGCTGTTTTTT
CDR3: CASSPRGTANTGELFF
J: TRBJ2-2
D: TRBD1
V: TRBV4-2
size: .

DNA: TGTGCCAGCAGCGTAGTGGGTGGGGACGAGCAGTACTTC
CDR3: CASSVVGGDEQYF
J: TRBJ2-7
D: .
V: TRBV9
size: many

DNA: TGTGCCAGCGGAGACAGGGTTTGGACCGGGGAGCTGTTTTTT
CDR3: CASGDRVWTGELFF
J: TRBJ2-2
D: TRBD1
V: TRBV6-2/TRBV6-3
size: .

DNA: TGTGCCAGCAGTTTAGGGACAGGGAGAGGTGAAGCTTTCTTT
CDR3: CASSLGTGRGEAFF
J: TRBJ1-1
D: TRBD1
V: TRBV28
size: many

DNA: TGTGCCAGCAGGCAATTTCAGGGCCTGTCCTACGAGCAGTACTTC
CDR3: CASRQFQGLSYEQYF
J: TRBJ2-7
D: .
V: TRBV6-5
size: many

DNA: TGCAGTGCTCAGATAGCGTTCGGAGACGAGCAGTACTTC
CDR3: CSAQIAFGDEQYF
J: TRBJ2-7
D: .
V: TRBV20-1
size: many

DNA: TGTGCCAGCAGTTCAAGGGGGGGAGGTCCCTACGAGCAGTACTTC
CDR3: CASSSRGGGPYEQYF
J: TRBJ2-7
D: .
V: TRBV7-2
size: many

DNA: TGCGCCAGCAGCTCAATACCGGACAGGGGGGACACTGAAGCTTTCTTT
CDR3: CASSSIPDRGDTEAFF
J: TRBJ1-1
D: TRBD1
V: TRBV5-1
size: many

DNA: TGTGCCAGCAGCTTAGCGCCTAGCGGGTTGGTTGAGCAGTTCTTC
CDR3: CASSLAPSGLVEQFF
J: TRBJ2-1
D: TRBD2
V: TRBV7-6
size: few

DNA: TGTGCCAGCAGTGAGGGGGGTTCCTACAATGAGCAGTTCTTC
CDR3: CASSEGGSYNEQFF
J: TRBJ2-1
D: .
V: TRBV6-1
size: .

DNA: TGCGCCAGCAGCTCCCCGGGTGTTGAAGTTTTCTTT
CDR3: CASSSPGVEVFF
J: TRBJ1-1
D: .
V: TRBV5-1
size: many

DNA: TGCAGTGCTCAGAGGGGCGCGAACCACGAGCAGTACTTC
CDR3: CSAQRGANHEQYF
J: TRBJ2-7
D: .
V: TRBV20-1
size: medium-sized

DNA: TGTGCCAGCAGCTTAATGGCGGGACTAGCGGGAGTGGGGTACGAGCAGTACTTC
CDR3: CASSLMAGLAGVGYEQYF
J: TRBJ2-7
D: TRBD2
V: TRBV7-2
size: medium-sized

DNA: TGCAGTGCTAGGGGGACTAAGGGCTACACCTTC
CDR3: CSARGTKGYTF
J: TRBJ1-2
D: .
V: TRBV20-1
size: medium-sized

DNA: TGCAGTGCTCCTCCAGGGCGAGCGGACACAGATACGCAGTATTTT
CDR3: CSAPPGRADTDTQYF
J: TRBJ2-3
D: .
V: TRBV20-1
size: many

DNA: TGTGCCAGCAGCCTCGAAAAGAGGGGACAGAACACTGAAGCTTTCTTT
CDR3: CASSLEKRGQNTEAFF
J: TRBJ1-1
D: .
V: TRBV13
size: medium-sized

DNA: TGCGCCAGCAGCTTGGAGGAAAGCAGGACAGATACGCAGTATTTT
CDR3: CASSLEESRTDTQYF
J: TRBJ2-3
D: .
V: TRBV5-1
size: many

DNA: TGTGCCAGCAGTTACTCGACAGGTGCGGCCTTCAATGAGCAGTTCTTC
CDR3: CASSYSTGAAFNEQFF
J: TRBJ2-1
D: .
V: TRBV6-5
size: large

DNA: TGTGCCAGCAGCCAGGACAGGGCTAATGAAAAACTGTTTTTT
CDR3: CASSQDRANEKLFF
J: TRBJ1-4
D: TRBD1
V: TRBV6-6
size: medium-sized

DNA: TGTGCCAGCAGTCCCTCGGACTTATCCTACAATGAGCAGTTCTTC
CDR3: CASSPSDLSYNEQFF
J: TRBJ2-1
D: .
V: TRBV6-5
size: medium-sized

DNA: TGCGCCAGCAGCCAAGATCATCCAGGGCCCACTGAAGCTTTCTTT
CDR3: CASSQDHPGPTEAFF
J: TRBJ1-1
D: .
V: TRBV4-1
size: .

DNA: TGCAGTGCTAGTGGACACCACCATAACACAGATACGCAGTATTTT
CDR3: CSASGHHHNTDTQYF
J: TRBJ2-3
D: .
V: TRBV20-1
size: medium-sized

DNA: TGTGCCAGCTCACCACCGGGGAGCGGGAGGTCTAGCTCCTACAATGAGCAGTTCTTC
CDR3: CASSPPGSGRSSSYNEQFF
J: TRBJ2-1
D: TRBD2
V: TRBV18
size: medium-sized

DNA: TGTGCCAGCAGTTTCCCGACAGGCCTACTTTCCGGTGGCACTGAAGCTTTCTTT
CDR3: CASSFPTGLLSGGTEAFF
J: TRBJ1-1
D: .
V: TRBV28
size: medium-sized

DNA: TGTGCCAGCTCACCGTTGGACAGGGTATATGGCAATTCACCCCTCCACTTT
CDR3: CASSPLDRVYGNSPLHF
J: TRBJ1-6
D: TRBD1
V: TRBV18
size: many

DNA: TGTGCTAGCAGCTTTAGCCCTAGCGGGGGCCTGAACACCGGGGAGCTGTTTTTT
CDR3: CASSFSPSGGLNTGELFF
J: TRBJ2-2
D: TRBD2
V: TRBV7-7
size: medium-sized

DNA: TGCAGTGCTACTAGCGGGGACCCCTACGAGCAGTACTTC
CDR3: CSATSGDPYEQYF
J: TRBJ2-7
D: TRBD2
V: TRBV20-1
size: .

DNA: TGTGCCAGCAGTCCTGACAGGGAGGAAGAAGCTTTCTTT
CDR3: CASSPDREEEAFF
J: TRBJ1-1
D: TRBD1
V: TRBV2
size: medium-sized

DNA: TGTGCCAGCAGCTTGGACCGGGATGGGACCCAGTACTTC
CDR3: CASSLDRDGTQYF
J: TRBJ2-5
D: .
V: TRBV5-4
size: many

DNA: TGCGCCAGCAGCGCCGGAAATAGCGGGGACACAGATACGCAGTATTTT
CDR3: CASSAGNSGDTDTQYF
J: TRBJ2-3
D: TRBD2
V: TRBV5-1
size: .

DNA: TGTGCCAGCACATGGGGGGGCGACTATAATTCACCCCTCCACTTT
CDR3: CASTWGGDYNSPLHF
J: TRBJ1-6
D: .
V: TRBV28
size: many

DNA: TGTGCCAGCAGTCGGGAGCTGCGCACAGATACGCAGTATTTT
CDR3: CASSRELRTDTQYF
J: TRBJ2-3
D: .
V: TRBV12-3/TRBV12-4
size: many

DNA: TGCAGTGCTAGAAGACAGAACAATCAGCCCCAGCATTTT
CDR3: CSARRQNNQPQHF
J: TRBJ1-5
D: .
V: TRBV20-1
size: .